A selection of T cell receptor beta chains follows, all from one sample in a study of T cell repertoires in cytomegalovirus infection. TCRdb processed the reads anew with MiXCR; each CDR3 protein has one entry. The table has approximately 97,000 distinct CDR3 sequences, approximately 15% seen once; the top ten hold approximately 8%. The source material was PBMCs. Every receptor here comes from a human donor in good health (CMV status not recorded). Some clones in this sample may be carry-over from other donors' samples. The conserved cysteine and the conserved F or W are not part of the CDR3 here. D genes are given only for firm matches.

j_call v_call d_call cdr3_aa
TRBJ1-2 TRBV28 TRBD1 ASSGQDNYGYT
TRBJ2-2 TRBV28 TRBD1 ASSLPGQGEAGELF
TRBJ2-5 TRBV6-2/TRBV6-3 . ASSNHQDSVQETQY
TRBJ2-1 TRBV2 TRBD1 ASRAGGAYNEQF
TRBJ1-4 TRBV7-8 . ASSGGSTNEKLF
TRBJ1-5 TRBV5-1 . ASSVEGGNQPQH
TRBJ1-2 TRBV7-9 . ASSSGTFSTYT
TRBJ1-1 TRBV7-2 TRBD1 ASSSTGRVTEAF
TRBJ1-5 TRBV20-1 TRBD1 SAMGQGAQPQH
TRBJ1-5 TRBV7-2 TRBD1 ASSPVDRGPNQPQH
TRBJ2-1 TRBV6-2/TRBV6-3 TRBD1 ASSYKQTGFYNEQF
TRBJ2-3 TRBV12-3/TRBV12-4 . ASSLAVTSTDTQY
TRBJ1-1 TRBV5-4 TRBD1 ASSTKTGGNTEAF
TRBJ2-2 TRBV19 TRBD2 ASTSRLAGDTGELF
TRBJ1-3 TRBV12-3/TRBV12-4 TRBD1 ASSLLGTGGNTIY
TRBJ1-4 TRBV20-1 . SARREASVVRNEKLF
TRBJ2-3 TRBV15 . ATSRDDRSTDTQY
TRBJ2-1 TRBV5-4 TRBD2 ASSERGGTNEQF
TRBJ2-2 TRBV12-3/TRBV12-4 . ASSLAHTGELF
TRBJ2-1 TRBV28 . ASNPDGGRNEQF
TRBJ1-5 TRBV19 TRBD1 ASSIRRQGQPQH
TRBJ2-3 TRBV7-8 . ASSLRAGAGDTQY
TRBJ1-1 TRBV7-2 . ASSPLSGTEAF
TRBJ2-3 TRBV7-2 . ASSPEFSTDTQY
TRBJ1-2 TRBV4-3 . ASSQVSGASYGYT
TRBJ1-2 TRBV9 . ASSPIGINYGYT
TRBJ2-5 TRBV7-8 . ASSLVGGLWETQY
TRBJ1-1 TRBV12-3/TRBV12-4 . ASSLPSGVPYEAF
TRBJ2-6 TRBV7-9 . ASRPVEGSGGANVLT
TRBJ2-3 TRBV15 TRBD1 ATSRARTGGTDTQY
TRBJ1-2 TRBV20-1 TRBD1 SARHQGQGGSLRDRGYT